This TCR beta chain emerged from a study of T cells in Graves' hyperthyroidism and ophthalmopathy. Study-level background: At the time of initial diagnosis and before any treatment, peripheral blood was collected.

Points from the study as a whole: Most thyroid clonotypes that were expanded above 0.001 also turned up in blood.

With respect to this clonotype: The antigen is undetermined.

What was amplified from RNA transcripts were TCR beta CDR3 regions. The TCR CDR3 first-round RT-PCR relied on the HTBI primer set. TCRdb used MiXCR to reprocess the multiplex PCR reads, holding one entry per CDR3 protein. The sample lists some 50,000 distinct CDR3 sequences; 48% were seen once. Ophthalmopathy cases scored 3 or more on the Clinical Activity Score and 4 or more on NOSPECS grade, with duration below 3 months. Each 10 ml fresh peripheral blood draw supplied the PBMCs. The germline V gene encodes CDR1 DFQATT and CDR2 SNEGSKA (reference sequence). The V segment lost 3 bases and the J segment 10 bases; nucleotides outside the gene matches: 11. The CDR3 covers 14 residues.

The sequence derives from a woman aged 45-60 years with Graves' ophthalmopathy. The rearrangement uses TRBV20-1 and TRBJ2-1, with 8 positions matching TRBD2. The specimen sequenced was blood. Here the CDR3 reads CSASSRGGSEEQFF. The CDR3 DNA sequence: TGCAGTGCTAGTTCACGGGGGGGGTCCGAAGAGCAGTTCTTC.